The clone carrying this TCR beta chain was counted a few times. Antigen: not known. The method was immunoSEQ multiplex PCR; TCRdb's version includes in-frame clones alone and lacks a portion of them. The sample lists some 200,000 clones; 72% were seen once. The data originate from a study of cytotoxic CD8 clonotypes in ibrutinib-treated CLL. Study at large: Responses: approximately 25 partial, 2 complete; after median around 64 months, approximately 14 stayed remitted, around 12 progressed. Study conclusions and caveats: Treatment saw public clonotypes, which were uncommon, either contract or stay stable. Pretreatment clonality was elevated relative to age-matched healthy donors and paralleled circulating CD8+ T-cell counts.

The material sequenced was PBMCs, taken after 24 months of ibrutinib treatment. The TCR was taken from a human donor with chronic lymphocytic leukemia.

CDR3 residues: CAISAGTGEGYGYTF. In DNA form, the CDR3 reads TGTGCCATCAGCGCCGGGACAGGGGAGGGCTATGGCTACACCTTC. V is TRBV10-3 and J is TRBJ1-2; TRBD1 matches 10 bases. Germline lookup yields CDR1 ENHRY and CDR2 SYGVKD. The V gene end was trimmed by 6 bases and the J gene end by 4 bases; junction bases not matched to a gene: 8. CDR3 size: 15 residues.